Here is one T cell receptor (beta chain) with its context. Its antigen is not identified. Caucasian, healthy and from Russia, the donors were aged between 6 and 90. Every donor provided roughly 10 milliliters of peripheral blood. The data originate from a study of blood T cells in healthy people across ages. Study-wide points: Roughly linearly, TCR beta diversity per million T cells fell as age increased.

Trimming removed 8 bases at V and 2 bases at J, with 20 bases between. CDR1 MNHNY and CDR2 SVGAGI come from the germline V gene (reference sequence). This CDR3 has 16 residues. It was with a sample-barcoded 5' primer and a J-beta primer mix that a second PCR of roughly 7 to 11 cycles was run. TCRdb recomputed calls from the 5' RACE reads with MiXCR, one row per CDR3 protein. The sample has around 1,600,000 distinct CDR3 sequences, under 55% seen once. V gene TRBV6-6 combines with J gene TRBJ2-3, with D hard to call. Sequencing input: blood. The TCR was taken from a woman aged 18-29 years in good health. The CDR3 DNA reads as TGTGCCAGCGGCTCCTCTGGGATAGGAGCCACAGATACGCAGTATTTT. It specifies CASGSSGIGATDTQYF.